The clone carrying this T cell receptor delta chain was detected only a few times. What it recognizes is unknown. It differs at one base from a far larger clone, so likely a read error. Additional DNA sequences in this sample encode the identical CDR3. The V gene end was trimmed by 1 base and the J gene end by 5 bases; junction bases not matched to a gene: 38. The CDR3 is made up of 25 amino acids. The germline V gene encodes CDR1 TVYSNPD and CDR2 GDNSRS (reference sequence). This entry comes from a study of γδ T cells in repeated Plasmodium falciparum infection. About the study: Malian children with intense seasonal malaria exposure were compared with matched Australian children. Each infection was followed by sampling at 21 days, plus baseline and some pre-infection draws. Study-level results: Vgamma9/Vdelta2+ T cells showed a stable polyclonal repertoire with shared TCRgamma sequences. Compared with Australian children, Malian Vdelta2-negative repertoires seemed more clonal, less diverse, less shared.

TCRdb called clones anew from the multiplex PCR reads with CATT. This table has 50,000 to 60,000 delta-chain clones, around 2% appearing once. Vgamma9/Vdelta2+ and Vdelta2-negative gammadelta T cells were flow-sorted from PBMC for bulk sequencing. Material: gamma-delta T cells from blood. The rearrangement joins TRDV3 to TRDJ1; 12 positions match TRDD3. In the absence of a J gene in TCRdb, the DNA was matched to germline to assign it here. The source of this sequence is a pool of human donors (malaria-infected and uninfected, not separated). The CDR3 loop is CAFIPFLVKGYTGGYPPGVGDKLIF. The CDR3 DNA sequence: TGTGCCTTTATCCCTTTTTTAGTGAAGGGTTATACTGGGGGATACCCTCCGGGAGTTGGTGATAAACTCATCTTT.